Below, 10 T cell receptor beta chains from the same sample are listed, as sequenced in a study of T cells in Graves' hyperthyroidism and ophthalmopathy. Researchers took RNA transcripts and amplified the TCR beta CDR3 regions from them. HTBI primers drove first-round RT-PCR of the TCR CDR3. One entry per CDR3 protein results from TCRdb running MiXCR on the multiplex PCR reads. There are around 350,000 distinct CDR3 sequences in the sample; approximately 15% occur only once, and 15% to 20% lies in the top ten. Sequenced material: blood. Source of these receptors: a woman in her 30s with Graves' ophthalmopathy.

This clonotype was seen at least ten times. This sequence joins TRBV29-1 and TRBJ1-1, with 9 bases aligning to TRBD1. The CDR3 has 14 residues. J gave up 0 bases and V 6 bases, and 5 bases lay outside the gene matches. Germline V gene lookup returns CDR1 SQVTM and CDR2 ANQGSEA. The CDR3 DNA reads TGCAGCGTCGCCGACAGGGGGATGAACACTGAAGCTTTCTTT. Encoded protein: CSVADRGMNTEAFF.

This clonotype came up many times. The chain recombines TRBV30 with TRBJ1-3; D perhaps matches TRBD1 (5 bases). V was shortened by 4 bases and J by 1 base, with 11 bases between the two germline ends. The CDR3 has 14 residues. CDR1 and CDR2 (germline): GTSNPN, SVGIG (reference sequence). CDR3 sequence: CAWKGIWSGNTIYF. The CDR3 coding sequence is TGTGCCTGGAAGGGGATTTGGTCTGGAAACACCATATATTTT.

This clonotype showed up just a few times. CDR3 protein: CSARSGGDGNTIYF. Written as DNA, the CDR3 is TGCAGTGCTAGATCGGGGGGCGATGGAAACACCATATATTTT. The chain uses TRBV20-1 and TRBJ1-3; possible D gene TRBD1, 6 bases. V was trimmed by 2 bases and J by 3 bases, leaving 11 bases between them. The CDR3 is 14 residues long. Germline lookup yields CDR1 DFQATT and CDR2 SNEGSKA (reference sequence).

This clonotype was counted ten times or more. The chain employs TRBV30 and TRBJ2-3; D is ambiguous. V lost 5 bases, J lost 6 bases, and 12 bases lay in between. Per germline, CDR1 GTSNPN and CDR2 SVGIG (reference sequence). This CDR3 contains 12 residues. CDR3 bases: TGTGCCTGGTGGACGATCGAGGATACGCAGTATTTT. This encodes CAWWTIEDTQYF.

The chain joins TRBV27 to TRBJ2-1; 7 bases map to TRBD2. The end of the DNA aligns better with TRBJ2-7, so the J call may be wrong. Germline CDR1 MNHEY, CDR2 SMNVEV (reference sequence). This CDR3 is built from 16 residues. CDR3 in amino acids: CASTSGGSPKYNEQYF. The CDR3 nucleotides are TGTGCCAGCACCTCTGGCGGGAGTCCGAAATACAATGAGCAGTACTTC.

In this sample, this clonotype turned up many times. V usage is TRBV4-2 and J usage is TRBJ1-4; D might be TRBD1 (6 bases). V was cut by 5 bases and J by 3 bases, with 13 bases left in between. Looked up from germline, CDR1 is LGHNA and CDR2 is YNFKEQ. The CDR3 consists of 15 residues. In nucleotides, the CDR3 is TGTGCCAGCAGCGGATGGACAGACTCTAATGAAAAACTGTTTTTT. Encoded protein: CASSGWTDSNEKLFF.

This clonotype turned up a few times. With a much larger clone just one base away, this may be a read error. The CDR3 reads CTSSMGTVFGYTF. The DNA for the CDR3 is TGTACCAGCAGTATGGGGACAGTTTTTGGCTACACCTTC. This chain uses TRBV12-3 or TRBV12-4 with TRBJ1-2; TRBD1 agrees at 7 bases. This CDR3 is 13 amino acids long.

V usage is TRBV11-2 and J usage is TRBJ2-2; 14 bases map to TRBD2. The J segment lost 3 bases and the V segment lost 3 bases, leaving 6 bases of the junction unmatched. In germline, CDR1 is SGHAT, CDR2 FQNNGV. The CDR3 contains 18 residues. This chain's CDR3 is CASSLPGLAGADTGELFF. The CDR3 coding sequence is TGTGCCAGCAGCTTGCCGGGACTAGCGGGGGCGGACACCGGGGAGCTGTTTTTT.

This clonotype turned up a few times. V gene TRBV2 combines with J gene TRBJ1-1, with 8 bases that match TRBD1. Germline V gene lookup returns CDR1 SNHLY and CDR2 FYNNEI. The length of the CDR3 is 14 residues. The V segment lost 6 bases and the J segment 6 bases; nucleotides outside the gene matches: 9. The CDR3 DNA sequence: TGTGCCAGCAGATTCCTGACAGGGGATTCTGAAGCTTTCTTT. The encoded protein is CASRFLTGDSEAFF.

This clonotype was counted at least ten times. This sequence joins TRBV12-3 or TRBV12-4 and TRBJ2-6, with unresolved D. Trimming stripped 6 bases from V and 0 bases from J, with 3 bases between. CDR3 length: 13 residues. Written as DNA, the CDR3 is TGTGCCAGCAGCGTCTCTGGGGCCAACGTCCTGACTTTC. Translated, it gives CASSVSGANVLTF.